A selection of T cell receptor beta chains follows, all from one sample in a study of early T cells in non-severe SARS-CoV-2 infection. TCRdb re-called the 5' RACE reads with MiXCR, one entry per CDR3 protein. The table lists roughly 28,000 distinct CDR3 sequences, roughly 6.1% of them singletons, with 5.2% in the top ten. Source material: whole blood. The origin of the receptors is an adult who was a healthcare worker with PCR-confirmed SARS-CoV-2 infection or an uninfected control (not recorded which). The CDR3 runs from the conserved cysteine through the conserved F or W. A D gene is named only where the DNA matches it firmly. Clone size is shown for a subset of rows, as once, few, many or a class of expanded clone.

>NA|TRBV28|TRBJ2-7|many
CASSWIYEQYF
TGTGCCAGCAGTTGGATCTACGAGCAGTACTTC
>NA|TRBV18|TRBJ1-1|few
CASSERHPKGTEAFF
TGTGCCAGCTCTGAACGGCATCCTAAGGGGACTGAAGCTTTCTTT
>TRBD2|TRBV7-9|TRBJ2-3|many
CASSPFLAGSTDTQYF
TGTGCCAGCAGCCCCTTTTTAGCGGGTAGCACAGATACGCAGTATTTT
>NA|TRBV12-3/TRBV12-4|TRBJ1-5|few
CASSSSGSNQPQHF
TGTGCCAGCAGCTCCTCAGGTAGCAATCAGCCCCAGCATTTT
>NA|TRBV10-3|TRBJ2-7|once
CAISAREWGEQYF
TGTGCCATCAGTGCCCGAGAATGGGGCGAGCAGTACTTC
>TRBD2|TRBV18|TRBJ2-1|many
CASSLGLADSSYNEQFF
TGTGCCAGCTCACTGGGACTAGCGGATTCCTCCTACAATGAGCAGTTCTTC
>NA|TRBV29-1|TRBJ1-1|many
CSGSGTPNTEAFF
TGCAGCGGTTCCGGGACACCGAACACTGAAGCTTTCTTT
>NA|TRBV9|TRBJ2-7|NA
CASSGVYSYEQYF
TGTGCCAGCAGCGGAGTATACTCCTACGAGCAGTACTTC
>NA|TRBV7-9|TRBJ1-5|many
CASSTARQPENQPQHF
TGTGCCAGCAGCACAGCTAGGCAGCCTGAAAATCAGCCCCAGCATTTT
>NA|TRBV6-2/TRBV6-3|TRBJ2-3|many
CASSFRDGTDTQYF
TGTGCCAGCAGTTTTCGGGACGGCACAGATACGCAGTATTTT
>TRBD1|TRBV7-3|TRBJ1-1|many
CASSSGQGRLDTEAFF
TGTGCCAGCAGCTCTGGACAGGGGAGGCTCGACACTGAAGCTTTCTTT
>TRBD1|TRBV6-5|TRBJ2-1|few
CASSWGQGSYNEQFF
TGTGCCAGCAGTTGGGGACAGGGGTCCTACAATGAGCAGTTCTTC
>NA|TRBV7-6|TRBJ1-6|many
CASSPRQNSYNSPLHF
TGTGCCAGCAGCCCTCGACAGAACTCCTATAATTCACCCCTCCACTTT
>NA|TRBV4-3|TRBJ1-3|few
CASSQVSGNTIYF
TGCGCCAGCAGCCAGGTTTCTGGAAACACCATATATTTT
>NA|TRBV3-1|TRBJ1-2|many
CASSQGMEGIGGYTF
TGTGCCAGCAGCCAAGGTATGGAGGGAATAGGCGGCTACACCTTC
>NA|TRBV28|TRBJ2-5|few
CASSQLRDLETQYF
TGTGCCAGCAGCCAACTCCGGGACTTAGAGACCCAGTACTTC
>NA|TRBV6-2/TRBV6-3|TRBJ2-7|many
CASSYSLDAVGQYF
TGTGCCAGCAGTTACTCCCTGGATGCGGTGGGGCAGTACTTC
>NA|TRBV7-2|TRBJ1-2|many
CASSLRGDRHGYTF
TGTGCCAGCAGCTTACGAGGAGACCGCCATGGCTACACCTTC